Each of the 10 T cell receptor beta chains below was sequenced from the same sample in a study of blood T cell repertoires in COVID-19. Clones were sequenced by immunoSEQ multiplex PCR, and TCRdb holds only the in-frame ones, with some missing. The table has fewer than 400,000 clones, less than 85% seen once. Sequencing was carried out using PBMCs or T cells enriched from blood (not recorded which). The receptors originated from a woman in her twenties or thirties who had been exposed to COVID-19.

The chain uses TRBV6-5 and TRBJ2-2, with a tentative D call TRBD1 (7 bases). CDR3 length: 15 residues. CDR1 and CDR2 from the germline V gene are MNHEY and SVGAGI. Trimming took 5 bases from V and 3 from J, leaving 13 bases between them. The CDR3 loop is CASSQGDSYTGELFF. The CDR3 bases are TGTGCCAGCAGTCAGGGGGACTCCTACACCGGGGAGCTGTTTTTT.

The rearrangement uses TRBV6-1 and TRBJ2-7; D not resolved. This CDR3 region has 15 residues. V lost 0 bases and J lost 2, with 11 bases in between. CDR1 MNHNS and CDR2 SASEGT come from the germline V gene. For the CDR3, the DNA is TGTGCCAGCAGTGAAGCCAGAGGTGGTACCTACGAGCAGTACTTC. Translated: CASSEARGGTYEQYF.

V gene TRBV12-1 combines with J gene TRBJ1-5. TRBV12-1 is described as a pseudogene. This CDR3 comprises 13 residues. CDR3: CASVPSGNQPQHF. As DNA, the CDR3 is TGTGCCAGCGTCCCCAGCGGGAATCAGCCCCAGCATTTT.

The chain carries TRBV19 and TRBJ2-3; D remains unclear. V was shortened by 5 bases and J by 0 bases, with 12 bases between the two germline ends. Germline CDR1 LNHDA, CDR2 SQIVND (reference sequence). The CDR3 spans 15 residues. The CDR3 region has the DNA TGTGCCAGTAGTTCCCGAGCTATCAGCACAGATACGCAGTATTTT. This translates into CASSSRAISTDTQYF.

This clone appeared once. The chain links TRBV4-1 to TRBJ2-7, with TRBD2 matching 10 bases. The trim removed 3 bases at V and 1 base at J, leaving 3 bases unmatched. This CDR3 is 15 amino acids long. Per the germline V gene, CDR1 is MGHRA and CDR2 is YSYEKL. CDR3 residues: CASSQKTSGSYEQYF. CDR3 nucleotide sequence: TGCGCCAGCAGCCAGAAGACTAGCGGGTCCTACGAGCAGTACTTC.

In its sample, this clone was seen once. The genes are TRBV28 and TRBJ1-3; no reliable D call. Germline loops: CDR1 MDHEN, CDR2 SYDVKM. Trimming left V 6 bases short and J 0 bases short, with 18 bases between. The CDR3 runs to 17 residues. For the CDR3, the DNA is TGTGCCAGCAGCCACGGTCGGGGTGCCAGCTCTGGAAACACCATATATTTT. Translation: CASSHGRGASSGNTIYF.

V is TRBV7-2 and J is TRBJ1-1; D is unresolved. CDR3 length: 13 amino acids. Germline CDR1 reads SGHTA; CDR2 reads FQGNSA. V was shortened by 1 base and J by 4 bases, with 7 bases between the two germline ends. The CDR3 spells CASSLEEFTEAFF. CDR3 in DNA: TGTGCCAGCAGCTTAGAAGAGTTCACTGAAGCTTTCTTT.

The J gene is TRBJ2-1, the V gene TRBV30; 7 bases map to TRBD2. This CDR3 has 15 amino acids. Germline assignment: CDR1 GTSNPN and CDR2 SVGIG (reference sequence). The junction had 17 bases not matched to a gene; V was cut back by 5 bases and J by 10 bases. The CDR3 sequence is CAWGGTGGTGGEQFF. The CDR3, as DNA: TGTGCCTGGGGCGGTACGGGAGGCACCGGCGGGGAGCAGTTCTTC.

The chain uses TRBV7-2 and TRBJ2-1, with 12 bases that match TRBD2. The J segment lost 4 bases and the V segment lost 5 bases, leaving 6 bases of the junction unmatched. CDR3 size: 16 residues. The germline V gene has CDR1 SGHTA and CDR2 FQGNSA. CDR3 in amino acids: CASSPLLAGGYNEQFF. The DNA for the CDR3 is TGTGCCAGCAGCCCGCTTCTAGCGGGGGGGTACAATGAGCAGTTCTTC. Full variable domain (missing parts from reference TRBV7-2 and TRBJ2-1): GAGVSQSPSNKVTEKGKDVELRCDPISGHTALYWYRQSLGQGLEFLIYFQGNSAPDKSGLPSDRFSAERTGGSVSTLTIQRTQQEDSAVYLCASSPLLAGGYNEQFFGPGTRLTVL.

CDR3 DNA sequence: TGTGCCAGCAGCTTGAGCGGGGAGCAGTTCTTC. Protein sequence: CASSLSGEQFF. V is TRBV5-4 and J is TRBJ2-1, with D possibly TRBD2 on 6 matching bases. Trimming took off 1 base at V and 10 bases at J, with 6 bases between the two ends. This CDR3 comprises 11 residues. Germline assignment: CDR1 SGHNT and CDR2 YYREEE (reference sequence).